This record concerns one T cell receptor beta chain sequence. Its antigen is undetermined. Libraries were prepared by immunoSEQ multiplex PCR; TCRdb keeps only in-frame clonotypes and omits some of them. The sample has 60,000 to 75,000 clones; 84% are singletons. The sample belongs to a study of T cells in localized non-small cell lung cancer. Study-wide points: Higher blood T cell density tracked longer overall survival. Uninvolved adjacent lung showed the highest T cell clonality, exceeding tumor. Heterogeneity stays possible, as sequencing covered only one tumor region. Adjacent lung exhibited a median of 57 among the 100 most abundant tumor clones.

Germline values: CDR1 SGHNT, CDR2 YENEEA. The CDR3 contains 15 residues. The J segment lost 7 bases and the V segment lost 5 bases, leaving 10 bases of the junction unmatched. This chain connects TRBV11-3 to TRBJ2-1; 8 bases line up with TRBD2. The TCR originated in a female donor aged 60 or older with stage I lung adenocarcinoma. Sequenced here: peripheral blood, sampled before any cancer treatment. The CDR3 reads CASSPTGLGSNEQFF. In nucleotides, the CDR3 is TGTGCCAGCAGCCCAACGGGACTAGGATCAAATGAGCAGTTCTTC. Looking up the rest from reference TRBV11-3 and TRBJ2-1 gives the full variable domain: EAGVVQSPRYKIIEKKQPVAFWCNPISGHNTLYWYLQNLGQGPELLIRYENEEAVDDSQLPKDRFSAERLKGVDSTLKIQPAELGDSAVYLCASSPTGLGSNEQFFGPGTRLTVL.